This record looks at one TCR beta chain sequence and its context. Its specificity is unknown. This specimen comes from a study of T cells in Graves' hyperthyroidism and ophthalmopathy. Regarding the study as a whole: Most clonotypes expanded in the thyroid (above 0.001) were also present in blood. Ophthalmopathy was told apart from stable hyperthyroidism by a 13 V-J model. Model output signaled ophthalmopathy a median approximately 6 months ahead of onset.

Researchers amplified the TCR beta CDR3 regions from RNA transcripts. Researchers ran a first-round RT-PCR on the TCR CDR3 using the HTBI primer set. TCRdb called the multiplex PCR reads again in MiXCR, with one record for every CDR3 protein. The repertoire has approximately 700,000 distinct CDR3 sequences, 45% of them found once; the top ten carry less than 9%. This TCR came from an adult man with Graves' disease, either hyperthyroidism or ophthalmopathy (not recorded which). Sequencing was carried out using peripheral blood or thyroid tissue (not recorded which).

This CDR3 is CASSSGQGVRWTEAFF. CDR3 in DNA: TGTGCCAGCAGCTCGGGACAGGGCGTAAGGTGGACTGAAGCTTTCTTT. The V call is TRBV7-9, the J call TRBJ1-1, with TRBD1 matching over 9 bases. After removal of 4 bases from V and 5 bases from J, the junction contained 11 bases not matched to a gene. Germline V gene sequence: CDR1 SEHNR, CDR2 FQNEAQ (reference sequence). CDR3 length: 16 residues.